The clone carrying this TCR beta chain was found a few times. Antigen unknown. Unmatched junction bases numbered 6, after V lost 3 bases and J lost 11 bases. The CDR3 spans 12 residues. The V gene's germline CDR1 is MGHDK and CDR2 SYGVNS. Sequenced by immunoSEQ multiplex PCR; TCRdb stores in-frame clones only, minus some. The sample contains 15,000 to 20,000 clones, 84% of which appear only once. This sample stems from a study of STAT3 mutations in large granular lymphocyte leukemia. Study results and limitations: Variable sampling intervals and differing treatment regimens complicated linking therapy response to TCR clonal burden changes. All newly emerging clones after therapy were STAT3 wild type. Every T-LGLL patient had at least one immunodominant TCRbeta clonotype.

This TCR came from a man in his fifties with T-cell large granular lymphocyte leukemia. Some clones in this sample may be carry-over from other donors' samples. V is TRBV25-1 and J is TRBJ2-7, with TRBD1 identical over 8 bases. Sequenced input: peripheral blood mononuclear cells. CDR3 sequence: CASSDTGTGKYF. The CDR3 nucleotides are TGTGCCAGCAGTGATACGGGGACAGGCAAGTACTTC.